The 26 T cell receptor beta chains reported below all come from one sample, sequenced in a study of blood T cell repertoires in COVID-19. The data were produced by immunoSEQ multiplex PCR, yet TCRdb's version contains in-frame clones alone and is incomplete. In the table there are around 320,000 clones, roughly 90% of which are singletons. Sequencing used peripheral blood. Source of these receptors: a woman under 40 with COVID-19, enrolled during active disease.

This clone was detected a few times. V is TRBV14 and J is TRBJ1-1; D is perhaps TRBD1 (6 bases). There are 17 residues in the CDR3. From germline, CDR1 is SGHDN and CDR2 FVKESK. Deletions cut 0 bases from V and 1 base from J, with 15 bases between. As DNA, the CDR3 is TGTGCCAGCAGCCAAGAAAGTAAAGGACAGCCGAACACTGAAGCTTTCTTT. This translates into CASSQESKGQPNTEAFF.

The chain couples TRBV9 to TRBJ1-2, with unresolved D. Germline V gives CDR1 SGDLS, CDR2 YYNGEE. CDR3 size: 14 residues. Trimming took 4 bases from V and 4 from J, leaving 14 bases between them. The CDR3: CASSLRGDFYGYTF. CDR3 coding DNA: TGTGCCAGCAGCTTACGAGGAGACTTCTATGGCTACACCTTC.

V is TRBV12-5 and J is TRBJ2-7, with TRBD2 as a possible D gene (6 bases). This CDR3 is built from 13 residues. Germline-derived CDR1 and CDR2 are LGHNT and FRNRAP. Trimming removed 3 bases at V and 2 bases at J, with 8 bases between. The CDR3: CASGFGSPYEQYF. CDR3 sequence (DNA): TGTGCTAGTGGTTTCGGGAGCCCCTACGAGCAGTACTTC.

The sample holds one count of this clone. This rearrangement joins TRBV5-6 to TRBJ2-2; 12 nucleotides align to TRBD1. CDR3 length equals 19 residues. V dropped 4 bases and J dropped 0; count of bases not matched to a gene: 10. Germline V lookup: CDR1 SGHDT, CDR2 YYEEEE. The chain's CDR3 is CASSPPPGQGAPNTGELFF. The CDR3 DNA reads as TGTGCCAGCAGCCCGCCCCCGGGACAGGGGGCCCCGAACACCGGGGAGCTGTTTTTT.

V is TRBV18 and J is TRBJ1-1; 8 bases agree with TRBD1. The length of the CDR3 is 14 residues. CDR1 is KGHSH, CDR2 LQKENI, per germline. Germline trimming cut 7 bases from V and 3 bases from J; bases unmatched to any gene: 7. DNA of the CDR3: TGTGCCAGCTACGACAGGGGAAAACACACTGAAGCTTTCTTT. This translates into CASYDRGKHTEAFF.

This clone was detected once. V and J are TRBV28 and TRBJ1-4, with D possibly TRBD1 on 5 matching bases. Germline loops: CDR1 MDHEN, CDR2 SYDVKM. This CDR3 has 15 residues. V lost 5 bases to trimming and J lost 8 bases, with 18 bases between them. The CDR3, as DNA: TGTGCCAGCAGTCGCGCCGGGACTTCGAGGGAAAAACTGTTTTTT. Translated, it gives CASSRAGTSREKLFF.

The chain employs TRBV4-1 and TRBJ1-5; the match to TRBD1 covers 7 bases. Germline CDR1 is MGHRA and CDR2 is YSYEKL. J gave up 3 bases and V 3 bases, and 8 bases lay outside the gene matches. The CDR3 sequence is 16 residues long. CDR3 in DNA: TGCGCCAGCAGCCAGCCCCAGGGGGGTATCAATCAGCCCCAGCATTTT. It yields the protein CASSQPQGGINQPQHF.

The chain combines TRBV5-5 with TRBJ1-1; D is ambiguous. CDR3 length: 15 residues. Trimming shortened V by 0 bases and J by 2 bases, and 11 bases separated the two germline ends. The V gene's germline CDR1 is SGHKS and CDR2 YYEKEE (reference sequence). In nucleotides, the CDR3 is TGTGCCAGCAGCTTGGCCCCCCGGGAAAACACTGAAGCTTTCTTT. Amino acids: CASSLAPRENTEAFF.

This sequence joins TRBV5-1 and TRBJ1-1, with 7 bases matching TRBD1. The CDR3 is made up of 13 amino acids. Trimming at V came to 2 bases and at J to 10 bases, leaving 8 bases not matched to a gene. Per germline, CDR1 SGHRS and CDR2 YFSETQ. Here the CDR3 DNA reads TGCGCCAGCAGCTTCTTAACAGGGGAAGGAGCTTTCTTT. It specifies CASSFLTGEGAFF.

This chain joins TRBV6-6 and TRBJ1-4, with D possibly being TRBD1 (5 bases). This CDR3 is 16 amino acids long. Germline assignment: CDR1 MNHNY and CDR2 SVGAGI (reference sequence). With 4 bases removed from V and 3 bases from J, the gap between germline ends came to 15 bases. CDR3 in amino acids: CASSSPKQVPNEKLFF. CDR3 bases: TGTGCCAGCAGTTCCCCTAAACAGGTTCCTAATGAAAAACTGTTTTTT.

J is TRBJ2-3 and V is TRBV11-3; 7 nucleotides line up with TRBD1. The V gene end was trimmed by 0 bases and the J gene end by 5 bases; junction bases not matched to a gene: 8. Germline V CDR1 and CDR2: SGHNT, YENEEA. CDR3 length equals 16 residues. The CDR3 protein is CASSLEATGWGDTQYF. CDR3 coding DNA: TGTGCCAGCAGCTTAGAGGCGACAGGGTGGGGAGATACGCAGTATTTT.

This sequence joins TRBV10-3 and TRBJ2-7, with TRBD1 identical over 7 bases. V lost 3 bases, J lost 0 bases, and 11 bases stayed unmatched. The germline V gene encodes CDR1 ENHRY and CDR2 SYGVKD. The CDR3 loop spans 17 amino acids. The CDR3 bases are TGTGCCATCAGTGAATATTTACCGGGACAGACCTCCTACGAGCAGTACTTC. Translated: CAISEYLPGQTSYEQYF.

Comments on this clone: At one end, the junction sequence differs from germline, possibly due to a read error. This chain links TRBV5-1 with TRBJ2-5, with 8 bases aligning to TRBD2. This CDR3 region has 15 residues. Germline CDR1 SGHRS, CDR2 YFSETQ. CDR3 loop: CVSSLVGGAPETQYF. CDR3 DNA: TGCGTCAGCAGCTTGGTCGGGGGGGCCCCAGAGACCCAGTACTTC.

This clone was counted only a few times. The V gene is TRBV2, the J gene TRBJ1-4; D is unresolved. There are 14 residues in the CDR3. The V gene lost 2 bases and the J gene lost 7 bases, with 11 bases spanning the gap. Germline V gene lookup returns CDR1 SNHLY and CDR2 FYNNEI. The CDR3 region has the DNA TGTGCCAGCAGTGAAACGGGTCGAGGTGAAAAACTGTTTTTT. Encoded protein: CASSETGRGEKLFF. Based on the CDR3 plus reference TRBV2 and TRBJ1-4, the full variable domain is EPEVTQTPSHQVTQMGQEVILRCVPISNHLYFYWYRQILGQKVEFLVSFYNNEISEKSEIFDDQFSVERPDGSNFTLKIRSTKLEDSAMYFCASSETGRGEKLFFGSGTQLSVL.

The J gene is TRBJ2-7, the V gene TRBV4-1, with 9 bases fitting TRBD1. V lost 1 base and J lost 3; bases outside the gene matches: 4. The CDR3 extends over 15 amino acids. CDR1 MGHRA and CDR2 YSYEKL come from the germline V gene. Here the CDR3 DNA reads TGCGCCAGCAGCCAAGCGGGACAGGGAGTCTACGAGCAGTACTTC. Translated: CASSQAGQGVYEQYF.

In its sample, this clone was seen once. V usage is TRBV4-1 and J usage is TRBJ2-7; TRBD1 matches 7 bases. CDR3 length: 16 residues. Germline loops: CDR1 MGHRA, CDR2 YSYEKL. V dropped 1 base and J dropped 0; count of bases not matched to a gene: 6. CDR3 DNA sequence: TGCGCCAGCAGCCAAGGGGGACAGATTCTCTCCTACGAGCAGTACTTC. Translation gives CASSQGGQILSYEQYF.

V is TRBV12-3 or TRBV12-4 and J is TRBJ2-7; a possible D gene is TRBD2 (5 bases). There are 12 residues in the CDR3. Trimming shortened V by 10 bases and J by 2 bases, and 12 bases separated the two germline ends. The CDR3: CATGRDPYEQYF. The CDR3 nucleotides are TGTGCCACCGGACGGGATCCCTACGAGCAGTACTTC.

The chain is built from TRBV27 and TRBJ2-3; 10 nucleotides line up with TRBD2. CDR1 and CDR2 from the germline V gene are MNHEY and SMNVEV (reference sequence). V dropped 6 bases and J dropped 4; count of bases not matched to a gene: 7. The CDR3 is 15 residues long. CDR3 nucleotides: TGTGCCAGCAGATGGGGACTAGCGTCCTCAGATACGCAGTATTTT. Protein sequence: CASRWGLASSDTQYF.

Here the CDR3 DNA reads TGTGCCAGCTCACCATCAGACAGGACTGACTATGGCTACACCTTC. Its protein is CASSPSDRTDYGYTF. V usage is TRBV18 and J usage is TRBJ1-2; tentative D call: TRBD1 (6 bases). Trimming removed 2 bases at V and 3 bases at J, with 13 bases between. Germline V gene lookup returns CDR1 KGHSH and CDR2 LQKENI. The CDR3 is 15 amino acids.

The J gene is TRBJ2-7, the V gene TRBV3-1 (or the pseudogene TRBV3-2); perhaps TRBD2 as D (6 bases). From germline, CDR1 is LGHDT and CDR2 YNNKEL (reference sequence). The CDR3 covers 15 residues. Trimming pared 4 bases from V and 3 bases from J, leaving 16 bases between. The DNA of the CDR3 is TGTGCCAGCAGCCCCCGATTAGCGGTAAACTACGAGCAGTACTTC. Translation: CASSPRLAVNYEQYF.

This clone was counted only a few times. The gene calls are TRBV5-4 and TRBJ2-5, with 11 bases aligning to TRBD2. This CDR3 spans 17 amino acids. The germline CDR1 and CDR2 sequences are SGHNT and YYREEE (reference sequence). V was pared by 2 bases and J by 3 bases, with 9 bases of the junction left unmatched. Here the CDR3 reads CASSLGAGTSGKETQYF. Here the CDR3 DNA reads TGTGCCAGCAGCTTAGGCGCCGGGACTAGCGGCAAAGAGACCCAGTACTTC.

The chain combines TRBV10-3 with TRBJ1-1; D uncertain. Trimming cost V 2 bases and J 5 bases, with 15 bases left between them. There are 15 residues in the CDR3. Germline CDR1 ENHRY, CDR2 SYGVKD. CDR3 sequence reads: CAISESPGRDTEAFF. CDR3 coding DNA: TGTGCCATCAGTGAGAGCCCCGGGAGGGATACTGAAGCTTTCTTT.

The V gene is TRBV29-1, the J gene TRBJ2-4; the D is unclear. This CDR3 is 13 amino acids long. Trimming left V 7 bases short and J 6 bases short, with 16 bases between. Germline V gives CDR1 SQVTM, CDR2 ANQGSEA. CDR3 nucleotide sequence: TGCAGCGCCCTCACAGCCCCTCCAAACATTCAGTACTTC. Translation gives CSALTAPPNIQYF.

The chain employs TRBV11-2 and TRBJ1-5; a possible D gene is TRBD1 (6 bases). The CDR3 is 18 amino acids. V was pared by 4 bases and J by 4 bases, with 23 bases between. Germline V lookup: CDR1 SGHAT, CDR2 FQNNGV. The CDR3 sequence: CASSSLRNRKGENQPQHF. CDR3 nucleotide sequence: TGTGCCAGCAGCTCCCTGAGGAACAGGAAGGGGGAAAATCAGCCCCAGCATTTT.

The chain employs TRBV2 and TRBJ2-3, with D perhaps matching TRBD1 (7 bases). CDR1 and CDR2 (germline): SNHLY, FYNNEI. The CDR3 is made up of 15 amino acids. V was clipped by 6 bases and J by 3 bases, with 16 bases between them. The CDR3 bases are TGTGCCAGCAGCACCGACAGGGCGGGGACAGATACGCAGTATTTT. This codes for CASSTDRAGTDTQYF.

The rearrangement links TRBV5-1 to TRBJ2-1, with 13 bases matching TRBD2. Germline trimming cut 4 bases from V and 7 bases from J; bases unmatched to any gene: 8. Germline V lookup: CDR1 SGHRS, CDR2 YFSETQ. The CDR3 length is 16 residues. CDR3 in amino acids: CASSPSTSGGLNEQFF. DNA of the CDR3: TGCGCCAGCAGCCCCTCGACTAGCGGGGGGTTAAATGAGCAGTTCTTC.